Presented here are 6 T cell receptor beta chains from one specimen sequenced in a study of blood T cell repertoires in COVID-19. Data came from immunoSEQ multiplex PCR; TCRdb stores just in-frame clones and leaves some out. The sample has about 100,000 clones; 90% to 95% are singletons. The source material was peripheral blood. These TCRs come from a man aged 45-65 years with acute or convalescent COVID-19.

CDR3: CASSFGSGRETQYF. CDR3 DNA sequence: TGCGCCAGCAGCTTTGGTTCGGGGAGGGAGACCCAGTACTTC. The genes are TRBV5-1 and TRBJ2-5; tentative D call: TRBD2 (6 bases). Trimming took off 2 bases at V and 5 bases at J, with 13 bases between the two ends. In germline, CDR1 is SGHRS, CDR2 YFSETQ. This CDR3 region has 14 residues.

The CDR3 bases are TGTGCCAGCAGCTTAGAATTACGGGGTGGCACTGAAGCTTTCTTT. It encodes CASSLELRGGTEAFF. The chain combines TRBV7-2 with TRBJ1-1; unclear D gene. The CDR3 has 15 amino acids. CDR1 SGHTA and CDR2 FQGNSA come from the germline V gene. Trimming cost V 1 base and J 4 bases, with 13 bases left between them.

Written as DNA, the CDR3 is TGCGCCAGCAGCTTGGATGGGCGGGGGCCTTCGGGGAAAGCACAGTTCTTC. The encoded protein is CASSLDGRGPSGKAQFF. The rearrangement joins TRBV5-1 to TRBJ2-1; the D gene is possibly TRBD2 (7 bases). Per the germline V gene, CDR1 is SGHRS and CDR2 is YFSETQ. Trimming stripped 0 bases from V and 13 bases from J, with 26 bases between. CDR3 length: 17 residues.

A single count supports this clone. The V call is TRBV12-3 or TRBV12-4, the J call TRBJ2-7; tentatively, D is TRBD2 (5 bases). Trimming shortened V by 8 bases and J by 0 bases, and 11 bases separated the two germline ends. CDR3 length: 13 residues. The DNA of the CDR3 is TGTGCCAGCGGGCCCGAGGGCTCCTACGAGCAGTACTTC. Translated: CASGPEGSYEQYF.

This clone appeared once. The chain carries TRBV29-1 and TRBJ2-5, with 9 bases fitting TRBD2. V dropped 3 bases and J dropped 3; count of bases not matched to a gene: 2. The CDR3 is 13 amino acids. From germline, CDR1 is SQVTM and CDR2 ANQGSEA. In DNA form, the CDR3 reads TGCAGCGTTGAGCGGGGGGGCGAAGAGACCCAGTACTTC. Protein: CSVERGGEETQYF.

In its sample, this clone was seen once. The V gene is TRBV9, the J gene TRBJ2-1; TRBD2 agrees at 13 bases. The CDR3 is 19 residues long. The V and J ends lost 0 bases and 4 bases, in that order; junction bases with no gene match: 10. The germline gives CDR1 SGDLS, CDR2 YYNGEE. The CDR3 spells CASSVGITSGGAFYNEQFF. The CDR3 DNA reads TGTGCCAGCAGCGTAGGGATTACTAGCGGGGGGGCATTTTACAATGAGCAGTTCTTC. Complete variable domain (other parts from reference TRBV9 and TRBJ2-1): DSGVTQTPKHLITATGQRVTLRCSPRSGDLSVYWYQQSLDQGLQFLIQYYNGEERAKGNILERFSAQQFPDLHSELNLSSLELGDSALYFCASSVGITSGGAFYNEQFFGPGTRLTVL.